This entry is about one TCR beta chain. These data come from a study of blood T cell repertoires in COVID-19. Some clones are missing from TCRdb's copy, which holds only in-frame ones; the method was immunoSEQ multiplex PCR. The sample lists about 220,000 clones; roughly 84% were seen once. Germline V gene data show CDR1 as SGHTA and CDR2 as FQGNSA. There are 17 residues in the CDR3. V lost 5 bases, J lost 4 bases, and 15 bases stayed unmatched. The J gene is TRBJ2-5, the V gene TRBV7-2, with 8 bases that match TRBD2. Sequenced material: PBMCs or T cells enriched from blood (not recorded which). This clonotype was obtained from a woman aged 40-49 years who had recovered from COVID-19. The CDR3 DNA reads TGTGCCAGCAGCCGGCAAGCCGGGACTAGTCGTGGAGAGACCCAGTACTTC. It specifies CASSRQAGTSRGETQYF.